This T cell receptor (delta chain) was identified in a study of gamma-delta T cells after stem cell transplantation. This clone was seen only once. A junction end diverges from the germline sequence, so it may reflect a read error. This specimen includes other DNA sequences encoding the same CDR3. Germline V lookup: CDR1 NSMFDY, CDR2 ISSIKDK. The CDR3 loop spans 18 amino acids. TCRdb re-processed the RT-PCR reads via CATT. There are roughly 10,000 delta-chain clones in the sample; around two fifths occur only once, and about 2.8% lies in the top ten. Specimen: gamma-delta T cells. The genes are TRAV29/DV5 and TRDJ1; tentatively, D is TRDD3 (5 bases). This receptor was obtained from a human donor. It is not recorded whose cells these are; they may come from a transplant donor. The CDR3 loop is CAASAKVVAGARTDKLIF. The CDR3 DNA follows: TGTGCCGCAAGCGCGAAAGTAGTCGCGGGGGCAAGAACCGATAAACTCATCTTT.